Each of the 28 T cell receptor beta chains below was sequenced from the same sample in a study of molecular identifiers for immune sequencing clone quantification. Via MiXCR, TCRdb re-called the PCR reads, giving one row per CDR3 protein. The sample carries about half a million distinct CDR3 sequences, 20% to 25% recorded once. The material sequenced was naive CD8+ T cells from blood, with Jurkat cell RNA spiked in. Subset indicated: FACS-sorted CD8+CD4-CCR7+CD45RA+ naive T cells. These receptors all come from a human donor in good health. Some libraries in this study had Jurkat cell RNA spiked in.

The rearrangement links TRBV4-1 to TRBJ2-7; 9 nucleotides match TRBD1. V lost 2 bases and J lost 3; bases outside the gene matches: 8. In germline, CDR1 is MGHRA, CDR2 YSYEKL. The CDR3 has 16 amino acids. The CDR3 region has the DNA TGCGCCAGCAGCCAAATACAGGGGGCTGGGGGCTACGAGCAGTACTTC. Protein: CASSQIQGAGGYEQYF.

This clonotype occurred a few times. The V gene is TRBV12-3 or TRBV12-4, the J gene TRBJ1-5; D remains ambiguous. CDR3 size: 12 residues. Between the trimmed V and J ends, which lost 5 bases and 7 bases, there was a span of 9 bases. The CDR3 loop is CASSPSGQPQHF. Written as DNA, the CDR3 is TGTGCCAGCAGTCCTTCGGGACAGCCCCAGCATTTT.

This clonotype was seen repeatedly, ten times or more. The CDR3 loop reads CASSAIDSQETQYF. The CDR3 nucleotides are TGTGCCAGCAGTGCGATAGACAGTCAAGAGACCCAGTACTTC. The chain uses TRBV6-5 and TRBJ2-5, with TRBD1 as a possible D gene (5 bases). From germline, CDR1 is MNHEY and CDR2 SVGAGI. Trimming pared 5 bases from V and 2 bases from J, leaving 12 bases between. CDR3 length: 14 residues.

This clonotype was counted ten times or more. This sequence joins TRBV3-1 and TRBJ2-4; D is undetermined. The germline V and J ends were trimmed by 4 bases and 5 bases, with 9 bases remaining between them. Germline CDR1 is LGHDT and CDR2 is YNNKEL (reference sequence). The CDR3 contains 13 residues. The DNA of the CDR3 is TGTGCCAGCAGCCTCCGACGAGAAAACATTCAGTACTTC. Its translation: CASSLRRENIQYF.

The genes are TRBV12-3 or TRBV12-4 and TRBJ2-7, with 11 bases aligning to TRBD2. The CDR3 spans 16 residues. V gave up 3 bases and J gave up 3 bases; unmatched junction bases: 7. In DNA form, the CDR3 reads TGTGCCAGCAGTTTCTCAAATAGCGGGGGGGTCTACGAGCAGTACTTC. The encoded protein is CASSFSNSGGVYEQYF.

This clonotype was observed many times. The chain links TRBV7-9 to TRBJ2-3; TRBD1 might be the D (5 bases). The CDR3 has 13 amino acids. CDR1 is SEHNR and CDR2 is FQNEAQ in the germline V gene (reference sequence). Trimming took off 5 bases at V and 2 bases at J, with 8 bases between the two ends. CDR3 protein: CASSDSLTDTQYF. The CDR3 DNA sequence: TGTGCCAGCAGCGACAGTCTCACAGATACGCAGTATTTT. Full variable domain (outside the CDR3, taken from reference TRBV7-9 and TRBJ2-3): DTGVSQNPRHKITKRGQNVTFRCDPISEHNRLYWYRQTLGQGPEFLTYFQNEAQLEKSRLLSDRFSAERPKGSFSTLEIQRTEQGDSAMYLCASSDSLTDTQYFGPGTRLTVL.

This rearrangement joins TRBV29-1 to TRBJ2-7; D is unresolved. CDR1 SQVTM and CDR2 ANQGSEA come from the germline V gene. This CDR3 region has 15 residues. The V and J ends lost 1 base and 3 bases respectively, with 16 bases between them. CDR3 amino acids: CSVEGGGQSGYEQYF. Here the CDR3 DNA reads TGCAGCGTTGAAGGAGGTGGGCAGTCTGGCTACGAGCAGTACTTC.

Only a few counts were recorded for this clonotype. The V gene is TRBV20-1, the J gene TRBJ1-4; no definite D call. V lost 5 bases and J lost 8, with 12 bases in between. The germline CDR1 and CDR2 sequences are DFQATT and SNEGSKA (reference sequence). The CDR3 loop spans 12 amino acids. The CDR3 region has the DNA TGCAGTGCTCTGGCGGAAGGGGAAAAACTGTTTTTT. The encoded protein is CSALAEGEKLFF.

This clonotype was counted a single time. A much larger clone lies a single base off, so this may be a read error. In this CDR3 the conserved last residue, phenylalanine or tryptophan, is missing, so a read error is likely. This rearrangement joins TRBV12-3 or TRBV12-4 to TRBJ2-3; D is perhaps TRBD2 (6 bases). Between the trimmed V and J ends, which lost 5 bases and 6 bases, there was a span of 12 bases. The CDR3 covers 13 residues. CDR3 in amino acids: CASSGTYSDTQYS. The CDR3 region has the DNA TGTGCCAGCAGTGGGACTTATTCGGATACGCAGTATTCT.

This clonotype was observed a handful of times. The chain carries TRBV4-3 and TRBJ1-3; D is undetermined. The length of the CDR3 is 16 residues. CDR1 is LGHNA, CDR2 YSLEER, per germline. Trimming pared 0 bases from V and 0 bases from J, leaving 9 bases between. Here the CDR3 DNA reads TGCGCCAGCAGCCAAGATCCCGCACGCTCTGGAAACACCATATATTTT. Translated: CASSQDPARSGNTIYF.

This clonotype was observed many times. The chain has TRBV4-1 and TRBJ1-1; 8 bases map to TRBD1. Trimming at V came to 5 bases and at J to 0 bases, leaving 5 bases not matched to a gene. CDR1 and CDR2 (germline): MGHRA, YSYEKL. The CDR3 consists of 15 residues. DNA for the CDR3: TGCGCCAGCAGCTTTCGGACAGGGATGAACACTGAAGCTTTCTTT. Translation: CASSFRTGMNTEAFF.

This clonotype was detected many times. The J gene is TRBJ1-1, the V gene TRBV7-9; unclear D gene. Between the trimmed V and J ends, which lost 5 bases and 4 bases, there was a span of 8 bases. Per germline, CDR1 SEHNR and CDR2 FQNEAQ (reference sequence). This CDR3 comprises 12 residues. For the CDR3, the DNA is TGTGCCAGCAGCCATCTGGCCACTGAAGCTTTCTTT. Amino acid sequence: CASSHLATEAFF. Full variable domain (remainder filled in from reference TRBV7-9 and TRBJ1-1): DTGVSQNPRHKITKRGQNVTFRCDPISEHNRLYWYRQTLGQGPEFLTYFQNEAQLEKSRLLSDRFSAERPKGSFSTLEIQRTEQGDSAMYLCASSHLATEAFFGQGTRLTVV.

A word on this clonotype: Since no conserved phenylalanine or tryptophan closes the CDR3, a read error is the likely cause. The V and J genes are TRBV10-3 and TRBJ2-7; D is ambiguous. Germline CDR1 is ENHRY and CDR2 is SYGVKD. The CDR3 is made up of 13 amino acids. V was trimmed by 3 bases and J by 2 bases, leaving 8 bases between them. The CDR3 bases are TGTGCCATCAGTGAAGGCTTCCCCTACGAGCAGTACCTC. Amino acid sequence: CAISEGFPYEQYL.

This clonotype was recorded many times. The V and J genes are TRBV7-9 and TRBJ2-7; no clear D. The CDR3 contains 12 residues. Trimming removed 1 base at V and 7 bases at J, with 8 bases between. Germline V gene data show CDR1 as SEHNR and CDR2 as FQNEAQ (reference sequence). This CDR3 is CASSLVAGEQYF. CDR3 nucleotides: TGTGCCAGCAGCTTAGTGGCTGGGGAGCAGTACTTC. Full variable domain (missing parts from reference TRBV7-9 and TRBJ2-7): DTGVSQNPRHKITKRGQNVTFRCDPISEHNRLYWYRQTLGQGPEFLTYFQNEAQLEKSRLLSDRFSAERPKGSFSTLEIQRTEQGDSAMYLCASSLVAGEQYFGPGTRLTVT.

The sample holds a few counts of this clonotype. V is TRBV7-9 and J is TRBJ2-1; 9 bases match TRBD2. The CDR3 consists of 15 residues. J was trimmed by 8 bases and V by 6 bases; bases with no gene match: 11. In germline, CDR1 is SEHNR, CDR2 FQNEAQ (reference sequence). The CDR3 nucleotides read TGTGCCAGCAGTCATAGCGGGAGCGTTCCGGATGAGCAGTTCTTC. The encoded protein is CASSHSGSVPDEQFF.

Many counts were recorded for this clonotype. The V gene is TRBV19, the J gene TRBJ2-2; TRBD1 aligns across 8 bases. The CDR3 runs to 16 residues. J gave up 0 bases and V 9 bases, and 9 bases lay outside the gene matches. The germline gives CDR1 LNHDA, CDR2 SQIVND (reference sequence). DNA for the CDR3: TGTGCCAGCCGGGACAGGCGCAATTCGAACACCGGGGAGCTGTTTTTT. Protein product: CASRDRRNSNTGELFF. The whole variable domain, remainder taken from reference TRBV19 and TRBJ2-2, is DGGITQSPKYLFRKEGQNVTLSCEQNLNHDAMYWYRQDPGQGLRLIYYSQIVNDFQKGDIAEGYSVSREKKESFPLTVTSAQKNPTAFYLCASRDRRNSNTGELFFGEGSRLTVL.

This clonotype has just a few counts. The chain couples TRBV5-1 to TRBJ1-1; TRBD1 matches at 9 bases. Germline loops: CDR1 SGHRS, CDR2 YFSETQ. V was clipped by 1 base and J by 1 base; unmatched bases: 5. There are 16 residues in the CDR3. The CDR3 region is CASSLKDRGSNTEAFF. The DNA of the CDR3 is TGCGCCAGCAGCTTGAAGGACAGGGGTTCGAACACTGAAGCTTTCTTT.

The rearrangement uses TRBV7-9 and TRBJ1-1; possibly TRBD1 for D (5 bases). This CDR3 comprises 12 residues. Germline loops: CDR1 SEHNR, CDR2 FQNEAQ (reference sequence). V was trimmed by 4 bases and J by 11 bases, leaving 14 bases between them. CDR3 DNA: TGTGCCAGCAGCTCGGACACCCGTCTCGCTTTCTTT. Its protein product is CASSSDTRLAFF.

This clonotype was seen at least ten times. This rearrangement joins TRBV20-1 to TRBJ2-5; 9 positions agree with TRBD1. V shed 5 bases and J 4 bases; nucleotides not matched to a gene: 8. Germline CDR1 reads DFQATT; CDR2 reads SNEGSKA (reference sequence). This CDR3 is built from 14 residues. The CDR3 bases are TGCAGTGCTGGGCCACAGGGGGCAGGAGAGACCCAGTACTTC. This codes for CSAGPQGAGETQYF.

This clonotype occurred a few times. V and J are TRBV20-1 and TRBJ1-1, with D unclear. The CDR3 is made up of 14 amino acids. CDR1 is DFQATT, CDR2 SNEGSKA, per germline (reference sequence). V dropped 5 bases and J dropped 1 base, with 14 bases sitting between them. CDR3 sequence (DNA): TGCAGTGCTCCACTCGTTCCTCCGAACACTGAAGCTTTCTTT. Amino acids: CSAPLVPPNTEAFF.

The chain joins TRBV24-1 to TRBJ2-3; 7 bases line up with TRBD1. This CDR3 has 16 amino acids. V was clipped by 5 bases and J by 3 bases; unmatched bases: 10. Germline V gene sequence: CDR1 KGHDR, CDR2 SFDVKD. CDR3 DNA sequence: TGTGCCACCAGTGGAAGACAGGGTAAAAGTACAGATACGCAGTATTTT. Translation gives CATSGRQGKSTDTQYF.

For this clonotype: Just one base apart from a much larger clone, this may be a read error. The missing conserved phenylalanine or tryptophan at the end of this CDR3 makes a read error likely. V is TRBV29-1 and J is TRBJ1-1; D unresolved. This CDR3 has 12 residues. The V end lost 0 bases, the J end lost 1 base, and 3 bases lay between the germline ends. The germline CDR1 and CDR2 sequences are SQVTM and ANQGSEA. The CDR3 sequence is CSVEEQNTEAFI. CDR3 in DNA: TGCAGCGTTGAAGAACAGAACACTGAAGCTTTCATT.

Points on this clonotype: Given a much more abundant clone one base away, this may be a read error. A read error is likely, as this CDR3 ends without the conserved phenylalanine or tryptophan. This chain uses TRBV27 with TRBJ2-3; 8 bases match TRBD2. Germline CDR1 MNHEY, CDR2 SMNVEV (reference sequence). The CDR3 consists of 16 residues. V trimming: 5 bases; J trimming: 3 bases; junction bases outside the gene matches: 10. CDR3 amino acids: CASSPMTGGPTDTQYS. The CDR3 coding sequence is TGTGCCAGCAGTCCCATGACGGGAGGGCCTACAGATACGCAGTATTCT.

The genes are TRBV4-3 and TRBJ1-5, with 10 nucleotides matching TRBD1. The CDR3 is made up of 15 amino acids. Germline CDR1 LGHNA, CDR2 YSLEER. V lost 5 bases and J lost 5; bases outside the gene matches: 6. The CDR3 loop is CASSYRQGADQPQHF. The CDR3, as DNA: TGCGCCAGCAGCTACAGACAGGGGGCGGATCAGCCCCAGCATTTT.

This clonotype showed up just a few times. CDR3 in amino acids: CASSLAGSLGYEQYF. The CDR3 DNA follows: TGTGCCAGCAGCTTGGCGGGGTCATTAGGCTACGAGCAGTACTTC. The chain couples TRBV5-5 to TRBJ2-7; possible D gene TRBD2, 5 bases. V shed 0 bases and J shed 3 bases, with 13 bases lying between them. This CDR3 is 15 amino acids long. Germline values: CDR1 SGHKS, CDR2 YYEKEE (reference sequence).

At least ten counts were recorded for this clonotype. This CDR3 reads CASSLADRGGRPDTQYF. CDR3 DNA sequence: TGTGCCAGCAGCTTAGCGGATAGAGGGGGCCGTCCAGATACGCAGTATTTT. The chain employs TRBV7-8 and TRBJ2-3, with TRBD1 matching 7 bases. Germline loops: CDR1 SGHVS, CDR2 FQNEAQ. This CDR3 is 17 amino acids long. J lost 4 bases, V lost 0 bases, and 10 bases had no gene match.

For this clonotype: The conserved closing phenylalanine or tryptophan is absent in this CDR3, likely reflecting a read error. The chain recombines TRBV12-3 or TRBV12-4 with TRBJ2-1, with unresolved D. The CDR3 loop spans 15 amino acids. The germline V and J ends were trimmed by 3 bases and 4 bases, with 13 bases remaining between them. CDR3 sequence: CASSLQDLGYNEQFI. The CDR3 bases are TGTGCCAGCAGTTTGCAGGATCTGGGTTACAATGAGCAGTTCATC.

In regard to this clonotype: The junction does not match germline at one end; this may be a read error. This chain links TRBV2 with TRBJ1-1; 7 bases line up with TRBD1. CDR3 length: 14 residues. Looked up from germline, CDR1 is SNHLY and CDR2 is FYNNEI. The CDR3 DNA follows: TGTGCCAGCAGTGAAGCACAGGGGTACACTGAAGCTTTATTT. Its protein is CASSEAQGYTEALF.